The clone carrying this T cell receptor (beta chain) came up once. The data originate from a study of control samples from healthy donors and cancer patients. The data were produced by immunoSEQ multiplex PCR, yet TCRdb's version contains in-frame clones alone and is incomplete. The table has some 80,000 clones, 80% to 95% seen once. This CDR3 has 17 residues. The germline gives CDR1 SGHNT, CDR2 YYREEE (reference sequence). With 4 bases removed from V and 0 bases from J, the gap between germline ends came to 17 bases. The chain joins TRBV5-4 to TRBJ1-3; D ambiguous. The receptor was isolated from an older woman in good health. Sequenced material: blood. The CDR3 loop is CASSRQERKNSGNTIYF. CDR3 nucleotides: TGTGCCAGCAGCCGCCAAGAGAGGAAGAACTCTGGAAACACCATATATTTT.